What follows describes a single T cell receptor (beta chain). What it binds is unknown. A much larger clone lies one base from this, so it may be a read error. The library was built from roughly 400 ng RNA with molecular barcoded adaptors for alpha/delta and beta/gamma chains. Each CDR3 protein gets one entry after TCRdb re-called the reads with MiXCR. This table holds 30,000 to 50,000 distinct CDR3 sequences, about 12% found once. These data belong to a study of read filtering for tumor transcriptome and immune sequencing. Study findings and constraints: Even smaller IR-seq throughput identified most shared clonotypes. Without single-read clonotypes, shared clonotype proportions correlated more between IR-seq and RNA-seq.

CDR1 is LNHDA and CDR2 is SQIVND in the germline V gene (reference sequence). The CDR3 is 14 residues long. The V gene is TRBV19, the J gene TRBJ1-5; TRBD1 matches 8 bases. This sequence originates from a donor at least 40 years old with multiple myeloma. The specimen sequenced was a population of CD138-negative cells sorted from bone marrow. The CDR3 DNA sequence: TGTGCCAGCCACAGGGGGGTTGGCAATCCGCCCCAGCATTTT. Translating it yields CASHRGVGNPPQHF. The full variable domain, in which reference TRBV19 and TRBJ1-5 provide the parts outside the CDR3, is DGGITQSPKYLFRKEGQNVTLSCEQNLNHDAMYWYRQDPGQGLRLIYYSQIVNDFQKGDIAEGYSVSREKKESFPLTVTSAQKNPTAFYLCASHRGVGNPPQHFGDGTRLSIL.